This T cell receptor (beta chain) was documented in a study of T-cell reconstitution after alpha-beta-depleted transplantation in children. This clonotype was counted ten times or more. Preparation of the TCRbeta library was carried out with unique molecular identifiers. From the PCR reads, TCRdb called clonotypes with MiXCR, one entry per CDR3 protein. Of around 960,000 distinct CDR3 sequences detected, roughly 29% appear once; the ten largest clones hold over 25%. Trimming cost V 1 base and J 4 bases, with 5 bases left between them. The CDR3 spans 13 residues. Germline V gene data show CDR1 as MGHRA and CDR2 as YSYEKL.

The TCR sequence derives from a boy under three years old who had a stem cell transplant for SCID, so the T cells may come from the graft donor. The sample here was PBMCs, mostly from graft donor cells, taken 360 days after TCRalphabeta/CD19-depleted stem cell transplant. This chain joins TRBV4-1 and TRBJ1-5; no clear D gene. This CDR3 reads CASSQGRNQPQHF. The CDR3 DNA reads TGCGCCAGCAGCCAAGGAAGGAATCAGCCCCAGCATTTT.